These T cell receptor beta chains were read from a single sample in a study of regulatory dendritic cells for organ transplantation. Produced via immunoSEQ multiplex PCR; TCRdb's table is partial and in-frame only. This table holds more than 9,500 clones, under 90% found once. For these TCRs, the target antigens are not known. The material sequenced was naive CD8+ T cells from blood cultured with regulatory dendritic cells. The receptor set was obtained from a human donor in good health. Both conserved end residues are part of each CDR3. D genes are given only for firm matches. Expanded clones are given a class, and other clones once, few, many or no size at all.

d_call: TRBD1; clone_size: NA; j_call: TRBJ1-6; v_call: TRBV7-9; cdr3_nt: TGTGCCAGCAGCCAAGGACAGGGAACCCTCCCCCTCCACTTT; cdr3_aa: CASSQGQGTLPLHF
d_call: TRBD2; clone_size: once; j_call: TRBJ2-7; v_call: TRBV28; cdr3_nt: TGTGCCAGCAGCCGAATCCCGGGACTATACTACGAGCAGTACTTC; cdr3_aa: CASSRIPGLYYEQYF
d_call: TRBD1; clone_size: NA; j_call: TRBJ1-6; v_call: TRBV6-5; cdr3_nt: TGTGCCAGCAGTTACCGGACAGGGGTTAGTAATTCACCCCTCCACTTT; cdr3_aa: CASSYRTGVSNSPLHF
d_call: NA; clone_size: NA; j_call: TRBJ2-3; v_call: TRBV7-2; cdr3_nt: TGTGCCAGCAGCTTAGTCGGCCGTAGCACAGATACGCAGTATTTT; cdr3_aa: CASSLVGRSTDTQYF
d_call: TRBD1; clone_size: NA; j_call: TRBJ2-7; v_call: TRBV6-1; cdr3_nt: TGTGCCAGCAGTGAAAGCCCCGGACAGGATCCCTCCTACGAGCAGTACTTC; cdr3_aa: CASSESPGQDPSYEQYF
d_call: TRBD2; clone_size: NA; j_call: TRBJ2-3; v_call: TRBV6-1; cdr3_nt: TGTGCCAGCAGCCCGGGACTACGAGGCACAGATACGCAGTATTTT; cdr3_aa: CASSPGLRGTDTQYF
d_call: NA; clone_size: NA; j_call: TRBJ2-5; v_call: TRBV29-1; cdr3_nt: TGCAGCGTTGAATCAGGGCGCTTGGAGACCCAGTACTTC; cdr3_aa: CSVESGRLETQYF
d_call: NA; clone_size: once; j_call: TRBJ2-1; v_call: TRBV11-2; cdr3_nt: TGTGCCAGCAGCATACTCGGGCAAGACTACAATGAGCAGTTCTTC; cdr3_aa: CASSILGQDYNEQFF
d_call: NA; clone_size: NA; j_call: TRBJ1-2; v_call: TRBV6-5; cdr3_nt: TGTGCCAGCAGTTACTCGACGTCCTTAAACTATGGCTACACCTTC; cdr3_aa: CASSYSTSLNYGYTF
d_call: NA; clone_size: NA; j_call: TRBJ1-2; v_call: TRBV6-5; cdr3_nt: TGTGCCAGCAGCCCAACGCGGGGCAACCACTATGGCTACACCTTC; cdr3_aa: CASSPTRGNHYGYTF
d_call: NA; clone_size: NA; j_call: TRBJ1-1; v_call: TRBV20-1; cdr3_nt: TGCAGTGCTAGTCTCGGGATTGAAGCTTTCTTT; cdr3_aa: CSASLGIEAFF
d_call: NA; clone_size: NA; j_call: TRBJ2-1; v_call: TRBV5-6; cdr3_nt: TGTGCCAGCAGCTTGGGGGGTTCCTACAATGAGCAGTTCTTC; cdr3_aa: CASSLGGSYNEQFF
d_call: NA; clone_size: NA; j_call: TRBJ1-3; v_call: TRBV7-2; cdr3_nt: TGTGCCAGCAGCTTAGCGCGAAACTCTGGAAACACCATATATTTT; cdr3_aa: CASSLARNSGNTIYF
d_call: TRBD1; clone_size: NA; j_call: TRBJ2-5; v_call: TRBV5-1; cdr3_nt: TGCGCCAGCACCCCCGGACAGGGGAGGCCAGAGACCCAGTACTTC; cdr3_aa: CASTPGQGRPETQYF
d_call: NA; clone_size: NA; j_call: TRBJ1-2; v_call: TRBV19; cdr3_nt: TGTGCCAGTAGTATTTCCTCCGGGGAACCATGGTATGGCTACACCTTC; cdr3_aa: CASSISSGEPWYGYTF
d_call: NA; clone_size: NA; j_call: TRBJ2-5; v_call: TRBV5-4; cdr3_nt: TGTGCCAGCAGCTTGGCTCCTCAAGAGACCCAGTACTTC; cdr3_aa: CASSLAPQETQYF
d_call: TRBD1; clone_size: NA; j_call: TRBJ1-1; v_call: TRBV4-2; cdr3_nt: TGTGCCAGCAGCCCGACAGGGACAGGCCCCCTAGACACTGAAGCTTTCTTT; cdr3_aa: CASSPTGTGPLDTEAFF
d_call: NA; clone_size: NA; j_call: TRBJ2-2; v_call: TRBV4-1; cdr3_nt: TGCGCCAGCAGCCCCCCTTTGAGCGGACGGTACACCGGGGAGCTGTTTTTT; cdr3_aa: CASSPPLSGRYTGELFF
d_call: NA; clone_size: NA; j_call: TRBJ2-7; v_call: TRBV29-1; cdr3_nt: TGCAGCGTACGACCCCCGGGTCGCTACGAGCAGTACTTC; cdr3_aa: CSVRPPGRYEQYF
d_call: NA; clone_size: few; j_call: TRBJ2-7; v_call: TRBV9; cdr3_nt: TGTGCCAGCAGCGTCGAGCCTACCTACGAGCAGTACTTC; cdr3_aa: CASSVEPTYEQYF
d_call: NA; clone_size: NA; j_call: TRBJ2-2; v_call: TRBV4-1; cdr3_nt: TGCGCCAGCAGCCAGCTGGGGTTGAACACCGGGGAGCTGTTTTTT; cdr3_aa: CASSQLGLNTGELFF
d_call: TRBD1; clone_size: NA; j_call: TRBJ1-4; v_call: TRBV6-5; cdr3_nt: TGTGCCAGCAGTTGGGACAGATTTAATGAAAAACTGTTTTTT; cdr3_aa: CASSWDRFNEKLFF
d_call: NA; clone_size: NA; j_call: TRBJ1-1; v_call: TRBV19; cdr3_nt: TGTGCCAGCGGCGGGGGGATCGAAGCTTTCTTT; cdr3_aa: CASGGGIEAFF
d_call: TRBD1; clone_size: NA; j_call: TRBJ2-3; v_call: TRBV7-9; cdr3_nt: TGTGCCAGCAGGGATACCGGGACAGTCTATTCTAGCACAGATACGCAGTATTTT; cdr3_aa: CASRDTGTVYSSTDTQYF
d_call: TRBD2; clone_size: NA; j_call: TRBJ2-5; v_call: TRBV9; cdr3_nt: TGTGCCAGCAGCGCCCCTAGCGGGAGCGAGATCCAGTACTTC; cdr3_aa: CASSAPSGSEIQYF
d_call: TRBD1; clone_size: NA; j_call: TRBJ1-1; v_call: TRBV29-1; cdr3_nt: TGCAGCGTTGATCCCCGGCAGGGGGCGATGAACACTGAAGCTTTCTTT; cdr3_aa: CSVDPRQGAMNTEAFF
d_call: NA; clone_size: NA; j_call: TRBJ1-2; v_call: TRBV14; cdr3_nt: TGTGCCAGCACCCCGGGAGGGGCACGTGGCTACACCTTC; cdr3_aa: CASTPGGARGYTF
d_call: NA; clone_size: NA; j_call: TRBJ1-5; v_call: TRBV28; cdr3_nt: TGTGCCAGCAGTTTTCTTGTCAGGGTACGGAATCAGCCCCAGCATTTT; cdr3_aa: CASSFLVRVRNQPQHF
d_call: NA; clone_size: once; j_call: TRBJ1-3; v_call: TRBV19; cdr3_nt: TGTGCCAGTAGTGTGTCATCCTCCTCTGGAAACACCATATATTTT; cdr3_aa: CASSVSSSSGNTIYF
d_call: NA; clone_size: NA; j_call: TRBJ1-1; v_call: TRBV19; cdr3_nt: TGTGCCAGTAGTATAGAGGAAGTCCTGAACACTGAAGCTTTCTTT; cdr3_aa: CASSIEEVLNTEAFF
d_call: TRBD1; clone_size: NA; j_call: TRBJ1-4; v_call: TRBV4-1; cdr3_nt: TGCGCCAGCAGCCACCGGGACAGGACAACTAATGAAAAACTGTTTTTT; cdr3_aa: CASSHRDRTTNEKLFF
d_call: NA; clone_size: NA; j_call: TRBJ2-1; v_call: TRBV12-5; cdr3_nt: TGTGCTAGTGGTTTGGTAGGGAATGAGCAGTTCTTC; cdr3_aa: CASGLVGNEQFF
d_call: NA; clone_size: NA; j_call: TRBJ2-5; v_call: TRBV27; cdr3_nt: TGTGCCAGCAGTTTTGGGGGAGTGGGTGAGACCCAGTACTTC; cdr3_aa: CASSFGGVGETQYF
d_call: TRBD2; clone_size: NA; j_call: TRBJ2-5; v_call: TRBV2; cdr3_nt: TGTGCCAGGGAAGATCTTAGCGGGGGGGCCCAAGAGACCCAGTACTTC; cdr3_aa: CAREDLSGGAQETQYF
d_call: TRBD2; clone_size: once; j_call: TRBJ2-2; v_call: TRBV5-4; cdr3_nt: TGTGCCAGCAGCTTGGAGGCGGGCGGGGGTACCGGGGAGCTGTTTTTT; cdr3_aa: CASSLEAGGGTGELFF
d_call: TRBD1; clone_size: NA; j_call: TRBJ1-2; v_call: TRBV4-3; cdr3_nt: TGCGCCAGCAGCCAAGGGACAGGGGGAGCTAACTATGGCTACACCTTC; cdr3_aa: CASSQGTGGANYGYTF
d_call: TRBD1; clone_size: NA; j_call: TRBJ2-1; v_call: TRBV25-1; cdr3_nt: TGTGCCAGCATACAGGGGAATGAGCAGTTCTTC; cdr3_aa: CASIQGNEQFF
d_call: NA; clone_size: NA; j_call: TRBJ2-1; v_call: TRBV27; cdr3_nt: TGTGCCAGCAGGGGCGGGTCGGTTGAGCAGTTCTTC; cdr3_aa: CASRGGSVEQFF
d_call: NA; clone_size: NA; j_call: TRBJ2-1; v_call: TRBV7-9; cdr3_nt: TGTGCCAGCACCAAATCCACAGTAGCCGCCCCTTGGGGTGAGCAGTTCTTC; cdr3_aa: CASTKSTVAAPWGEQFF
d_call: NA; clone_size: few; j_call: TRBJ1-6; v_call: TRBV2; cdr3_nt: TGTGCCACCGAAGTTTCACCCCTCCACTTT; cdr3_aa: CATEVSPLHF